A selection of T cell receptor beta chains follows, all from one sample in a study of cytomegalovirus exposure and HLA in healthy donors. Profiled with immunoSEQ multiplex PCR; TCRdb holds only in-frame clones, not every one. The table shows 95,000 to 100,000 clones, with about 80% occurring only once. The sequenced sample consisted of PBMCs. Receptors were obtained from a man aged 55 to 69 in good health and CMV-seropositive. CDR3s include the opening cysteine and the closing phenylalanine or tryptophan. Each record gives: V gene, clone size, J gene, D gene, CDR3 DNA, CDR3 protein. D genes are given only for firm matches. Rows may omit the clone size; those that give it use once, few, many or a size class.

v_call: TRBV7-8; clone_size: NA; j_call: TRBJ1-1; d_call: TRBD1; cdr3_nt: TGTGCCAGCAGCGGGGACAGGGGGCGACCCACTGAAGCTTTCTTT; cdr3_aa: CASSGDRGRPTEAFF
v_call: TRBV7-9; clone_size: NA; j_call: TRBJ2-3; d_call: TRBD2; cdr3_nt: TGTGCCAGCAGCTTGGGGGGACTAGCTTCAGATACGCAGTATTTT; cdr3_aa: CASSLGGLASDTQYF
v_call: TRBV7-9; clone_size: few; j_call: TRBJ2-6; d_call: NA; cdr3_nt: TGTGCCAGCAGTTCCAACTCTGGGGCCAACGTCCTGACTTTC; cdr3_aa: CASSSNSGANVLTF
v_call: TRBV4-2; clone_size: few; j_call: TRBJ2-5; d_call: TRBD1; cdr3_nt: TGTGCCAGCAGCCAGACAGGGGGCGAGGAGACCCAGTACTTC; cdr3_aa: CASSQTGGEETQYF
v_call: TRBV2; clone_size: NA; j_call: TRBJ2-2; d_call: TRBD2; cdr3_nt: TGTGCCAGCAGCGAAACGCCCCTAGCGGGGGGAACCGGGGAGCTGTTTTTT; cdr3_aa: CASSETPLAGGTGELFF
v_call: TRBV4-2; clone_size: NA; j_call: TRBJ1-5; d_call: NA; cdr3_nt: TGTGCCAGCAGCCATGGCGACGGGGAGAATCAGCCCCAGCATTTT; cdr3_aa: CASSHGDGENQPQHF
v_call: TRBV5-1; clone_size: NA; j_call: TRBJ2-7; d_call: TRBD1; cdr3_nt: TGCGCCAGCAGCTTGGGGGGACAGTCCGAGCAGTACTTC; cdr3_aa: CASSLGGQSEQYF
v_call: TRBV6-1; clone_size: NA; j_call: TRBJ1-1; d_call: NA; cdr3_nt: TGTGCCAGCAGATTCTCAACAGGGAGCACTGAAGCTTTCTTT; cdr3_aa: CASRFSTGSTEAFF
v_call: TRBV6-1; clone_size: NA; j_call: TRBJ1-4; d_call: NA; cdr3_nt: TGTGCCAGCAGTGAAGGGAGTGCAACTAATGAAAAACTGTTTTTT; cdr3_aa: CASSEGSATNEKLFF
v_call: TRBV6-6; clone_size: NA; j_call: TRBJ1-1; d_call: NA; cdr3_nt: TGTGCCAGCAGTTACGCAGGGAAGAACACTGAAGCTTTCTTT; cdr3_aa: CASSYAGKNTEAFF
v_call: TRBV4-3; clone_size: once; j_call: TRBJ2-3; d_call: NA; cdr3_nt: TGCGCCAGCAGCCAAGATGGGCTAAGCACAGATACGCAGTATTTT; cdr3_aa: CASSQDGLSTDTQYF
v_call: TRBV2; clone_size: NA; j_call: TRBJ2-7; d_call: TRBD2; cdr3_nt: TGTGCCAGCACTGGGGGGGGTGGGCGCGCCTACGAGCAGTACTTC; cdr3_aa: CASTGGGGRAYEQYF
v_call: TRBV27; clone_size: NA; j_call: TRBJ2-7; d_call: TRBD2; cdr3_nt: TGTGCCAGCAGTAGGCTGACGGGCGGGGGGGTTTACGAGCAGTACTTC; cdr3_aa: CASSRLTGGGVYEQYF
v_call: TRBV6-1; clone_size: NA; j_call: TRBJ1-5; d_call: NA; cdr3_nt: TGTGCCAGCAACCCTTCGACAGAACGCAATCAGCCCCAGCATTTT; cdr3_aa: CASNPSTERNQPQHF
v_call: TRBV7-2; clone_size: NA; j_call: TRBJ1-6; d_call: NA; cdr3_nt: TGTGCCAGCAGCTTAGCGAACTCGGGGTATTCACCCCTCCACTTT; cdr3_aa: CASSLANSGYSPLHF
v_call: TRBV28; clone_size: NA; j_call: TRBJ2-7; d_call: TRBD1; cdr3_nt: TGTGCCAGCAGGGGACAGACCTACGAGCAGTACTTC; cdr3_aa: CASRGQTYEQYF
v_call: TRBV2; clone_size: NA; j_call: TRBJ2-7; d_call: NA; cdr3_nt: TGTGCCAGCACTAGGGGTGTCGAGCAGTACTTC; cdr3_aa: CASTRGVEQYF
v_call: TRBV11-2; clone_size: NA; j_call: TRBJ2-1; d_call: NA; cdr3_nt: TGTGCCAGCAGCCAAGGGGGTCAATTCAATGAGCAGTTCTTC; cdr3_aa: CASSQGGQFNEQFF
v_call: TRBV13; clone_size: once; j_call: TRBJ2-5; d_call: TRBD2; cdr3_nt: TGTGCCAGCAGCTTAGACCGGGGGGGGAAAGAGACCCAGTACTTC; cdr3_aa: CASSLDRGGKETQYF
v_call: TRBV2; clone_size: NA; j_call: TRBJ1-1; d_call: NA; cdr3_nt: TGTGCCAGCAGTGAAACAGGAAATTTAGCTGAAGCTTTCTTT; cdr3_aa: CASSETGNLAEAFF
v_call: TRBV7-9; clone_size: NA; j_call: TRBJ2-3; d_call: TRBD1; cdr3_nt: TGTGCCAGCAGCTTCGGGACAGGGACAGATACGCAGTATTTT; cdr3_aa: CASSFGTGTDTQYF
v_call: TRBV9; clone_size: NA; j_call: TRBJ2-3; d_call: TRBD1; cdr3_nt: TGTGCCAGCAGCGTAGAATGGGACAGCGACACAGATACGCAGTATTTT; cdr3_aa: CASSVEWDSDTDTQYF
v_call: TRBV5-4; clone_size: NA; j_call: TRBJ1-1; d_call: NA; cdr3_nt: TGTGCCAGCAGCCGCGGCGGGAGGGGGATGAACACTGAAGCTTTCTTT; cdr3_aa: CASSRGGRGMNTEAFF
v_call: TRBV10-3; clone_size: NA; j_call: TRBJ2-4; d_call: TRBD2; cdr3_nt: TGTGCCATCAGTCCCACTCGCGGGGGGCGGACCTTAGCCAAAAACATTCAGTACTTC; cdr3_aa: CAISPTRGGRTLAKNIQYF
v_call: TRBV4-1; clone_size: NA; j_call: TRBJ1-6; d_call: NA; cdr3_nt: TGCGCCAGCAGCCAAGATGCACAGGCTAATTCACCCCTCCACTTT; cdr3_aa: CASSQDAQANSPLHF
v_call: TRBV27; clone_size: NA; j_call: TRBJ2-1; d_call: NA; cdr3_nt: TGTGCCAGCAGTCCCCAGAACAATGAGCAGTTCTTC; cdr3_aa: CASSPQNNEQFF
v_call: TRBV11-1; clone_size: few; j_call: TRBJ1-3; d_call: NA; cdr3_nt: TGTGCCAGCAGCTCCGACGGACAAAAAGGGGACACCATATATTTT; cdr3_aa: CASSSDGQKGDTIYF
v_call: TRBV7-3; clone_size: NA; j_call: TRBJ2-7; d_call: NA; cdr3_nt: TGTGCCAGCAGCTTAATCCTCCCGACAGTTCCCTACGAGCAGTACTTC; cdr3_aa: CASSLILPTVPYEQYF
v_call: TRBV7-2; clone_size: NA; j_call: TRBJ2-7; d_call: NA; cdr3_nt: TGTGCCAGCAGCTTCCTAGGCGGGGATTTAAGCTCCTACGAGCAGTACTTC; cdr3_aa: CASSFLGGDLSSYEQYF
v_call: TRBV5-6; clone_size: NA; j_call: TRBJ1-2; d_call: TRBD1; cdr3_nt: TGTGCCAGCAGCCGGGGACAGGGGCCTGGCTACACCTTC; cdr3_aa: CASSRGQGPGYTF
v_call: TRBV27; clone_size: NA; j_call: TRBJ1-4; d_call: NA; cdr3_nt: TGTGCCAGCAGTGCCTCCTCGGGATCCGCGAAGTATGAAAAACTGTTTTTT; cdr3_aa: CASSASSGSAKYEKLFF
v_call: TRBV18; clone_size: NA; j_call: TRBJ2-7; d_call: NA; cdr3_nt: TGTGCCAGCTCACAGGATCAGGGTTCTATTTACGAGCAGTACTTC; cdr3_aa: CASSQDQGSIYEQYF
v_call: TRBV2; clone_size: few; j_call: TRBJ1-1; d_call: TRBD1; cdr3_nt: TGTGCCAGCAGCCGGGACAGGGGTTTTACTGAAGCTTTCTTT; cdr3_aa: CASSRDRGFTEAFF
v_call: TRBV14; clone_size: NA; j_call: TRBJ2-3; d_call: NA; cdr3_nt: TGTGCCACCGCCTTTCGGGATACGCAGTATTTT; cdr3_aa: CATAFRDTQYF
v_call: TRBV7-3; clone_size: NA; j_call: TRBJ2-5; d_call: TRBD2; cdr3_nt: TGTGCCAGCAGCGCCCGGGCGGGGGGAGAGACCCAGTACTTC; cdr3_aa: CASSARAGGETQYF
v_call: TRBV5-4; clone_size: NA; j_call: TRBJ1-6; d_call: NA; cdr3_nt: TGTGCCAGCAGCGCGGAAAGCTCCTATAATTCACCCCTCCACTTT; cdr3_aa: CASSAESSYNSPLHF
v_call: TRBV7-9; clone_size: NA; j_call: TRBJ1-1; d_call: NA; cdr3_nt: TGTGCCAGCAGCTTAGACGGGGTGGAAACTTTCTTT; cdr3_aa: CASSLDGVETFF
v_call: TRBV30; clone_size: NA; j_call: TRBJ1-5; d_call: NA; cdr3_nt: TGTGCCTGGAGTAGGCAGGGCGGCCAGCCCCAGCATTTT; cdr3_aa: CAWSRQGGQPQHF
v_call: TRBV5-1; clone_size: NA; j_call: TRBJ2-5; d_call: TRBD1; cdr3_nt: TGCGCCAGCAGCTGGGCACAGGGGGCGTACCAAGAGACCCAGTACTTC; cdr3_aa: CASSWAQGAYQETQYF
v_call: TRBV28; clone_size: NA; j_call: TRBJ2-7; d_call: NA; cdr3_nt: TGTGCCAGCAGTTTTACAGGGACCTACGAGCAGTACTTC; cdr3_aa: CASSFTGTYEQYF
v_call: TRBV9; clone_size: NA; j_call: TRBJ2-3; d_call: TRBD2; cdr3_nt: TGTGCCAGCAGTCTCGGGGGGACAGATACGCAGTATTTT; cdr3_aa: CASSLGGTDTQYF
v_call: TRBV5-4; clone_size: few; j_call: TRBJ2-3; d_call: NA; cdr3_nt: TGTGCCAGCAGCTCCGGAGAGGAGCCCGGACAGTATTTT; cdr3_aa: CASSSGEEPGQYF
v_call: TRBV5-4; clone_size: NA; j_call: TRBJ2-7; d_call: TRBD2; cdr3_nt: TGTGCCAGCAGCTTGGCCGGGGGGGGTTTCGGGGCCTACGAGCAGTACTTC; cdr3_aa: CASSLAGGGFGAYEQYF
v_call: TRBV6-1; clone_size: NA; j_call: TRBJ2-7; d_call: NA; cdr3_nt: TGTGCCAGCAGTGAACCCAGTTTATCCTACGAGCAGTACTTC; cdr3_aa: CASSEPSLSYEQYF
v_call: TRBV27; clone_size: NA; j_call: TRBJ2-1; d_call: NA; cdr3_nt: TGTGCCAGCAGGACCCCGGGGTACAATGAGCAGTTCTTC; cdr3_aa: CASRTPGYNEQFF